This TCR beta chain was captured in a study of blood T cell repertoires in COVID-19. Overall study: In each case, the material was cDNA or gDNA derived from T cells, B-cell-depleted T cells, or PBMCs.

Per the authors' pipeline: Quantification of nucleated cells was approximated via reference gene primer amplification. Clones were read by immunoSEQ multiplex PCR, and TCRdb kept only the in-frame ones, dropping some. The V and J calls and the clone size are those of that table, but D and trimming were determined from the DNA. The table lists around 260,000 clones, approximately 90% of them singletons. The CDR3 extends over 12 amino acids. Germline V CDR1 and CDR2: MGHRA, YSYEKL. Trimming pared 4 bases from V and 5 bases from J, leaving 6 bases between. Sequenced material: peripheral blood. The TCR was taken from a woman in her twenties or thirties with active or convalescent COVID-19. The chain uses TRBV4-1 and TRBJ2-1; D is undetermined. The CDR3 region is CASSLRDNEQFF. The CDR3 coding sequence is TGCGCCAGCAGCCTTAGAGACAATGAGCAGTTCTTC.